The present entry profiles one T cell receptor (beta chain) with its context. The CDR3 length is 14 residues. The V and J ends lost 1 base and 0 bases respectively, with 4 bases between them. Germline CDR1 SGHAT, CDR2 FQNNGV. The record originates from a study of blood T cell repertoires in COVID-19. Whole-study context: Spain, Italy and the United States supplied samples that represented acute and convalescent COVID-19. PBMCs, B-cell-depleted T cells, or T cells provided the cDNA or gDNA that made up the material.

Per the original methods: Estimated nucleated cell counts came from reference gene primer amplification. The protocol was immunoSEQ multiplex PCR, while the TCRdb copy is restricted to in-frame clones and leaves out a portion. From that table come the V and J calls and clone size; the DNA was used to work out D and trimming. The sample holds about 100,000 clones, 92% seen once. Sequencing was done on a sample of peripheral blood. The chain uses TRBV11-2 and TRBJ1-3, with unresolved D. The TCR originated in a man aged 50 or older with active COVID-19. DNA for the CDR3: TGTGCCAGCAGCTTAGCAGTCTCTGGAAACACCATATATTTT. Its translation is CASSLAVSGNTIYF.